There are many counts of the clone carrying this T cell receptor (beta chain). This specimen belongs to a study of T cells in Graves' hyperthyroidism and ophthalmopathy. This CDR3 spans 11 amino acids. CDR1 is LGHDT and CDR2 is YNNKEL in the germline V gene (reference sequence). V was clipped by 6 bases and J by 10 bases, with 12 bases between them. The PBMCs had their origin in about 9.7 ml of fresh peripheral blood. Amplification targeted TCR beta CDR3 regions from RNA transcripts. First-round RT-PCR targeting the TCR CDR3 was performed with the HTBI primer set. TCRdb reanalysed the multiplex PCR reads using MiXCR and keeps one entry per CDR3 protein. The sample includes about 380,000 distinct CDR3 sequences, about a fifth of them seen just once.

The receptor was derived from a man aged 18 to 30 with Graves' ophthalmopathy. The sample consisted of blood. The V call is TRBV3-1, the J call TRBJ1-1; D unclear. As DNA, the CDR3 is TGTGCCAGCAGAATAGGTTTTCGAGCTTTCTTT. Its protein is CASRIGFRAFF.